This TCR beta chain was captured in a study of shared clonotypes between healthy human individuals (dated by TCRdb to 2020 to 2022). In terms of the full investigation: The cohort included a few men and a couple of women between 18 and 49 years of age. For each donor, CD4 naive and CD4 memory were each given three plates, CD8 naive was given two plates, and CD8 memory was given one plate. To estimate repertoire size and how much clonotype sharing occurs between individuals, the study deeply sequenced the blood TCR repertoires of roughly 5 healthy adults. Leukapheresis yielded between about 0.9 and 9.5 billion PBMCs per donor. To increase sequencing depth and limit assay-specific biases, different laboratories used diverse techniques to prepare libraries and sequence TCR repertoires.

From a lookup of the germline V gene, CDR1 and CDR2 are KGHSH and LQKENI. The CDR3 holds 16 amino acids from the cysteine to the phenylalanine. Only CDR3 DNA remains: 48 bases, in frame from the first base. A distance of 14 bases separates the germline ends of V and J, which lose 3 bases and 2 bases respectively. Healthy HIV-negative adults with no recently reported acute infections or vaccinations were included as donors. Every donor was a Caucasian adult residing in Nashville, Tennessee, USA. CD4+ T cells were enriched through magnetic negative selection, after which naive cells were positively selected on CD45RA and the remaining negative fraction served as the memory subset. After blood collection by leukapheresis, PBMCs were isolated using Ficoll-Histopaque density gradient centrifugation and then cryopreserved in the vapor phase of liquid nitrogen. Analytical flow cytometry was used to check the purity and quantity of every magnetically sorted T cell population. Genomic DNA was isolated from every sorted fraction and measured by UV absorbance on a Nanodrop 2000c.

Overall study outcomes, separate from this receptor: Sampling was restricted to blood, and TCR repertoires in tissues likely differ from the TCR repertoires found in blood. Incomplete sequencing was indicated by rarefaction of sorted-subset datasets, despite the large sequencing depth. Pairwise subsampling indicated that sequencing depth was expected to affect the degree of clonotype sharing among donors. Larger estimated clonotype richness was generally found for naive subsets than for memory subsets. Clonotypes shared by all four sorted-subset donors showed higher generation probabilities than non-shared clonotypes. The genetic and exposure-history diversity represented was limited by the small number of donors. Across a handful of donors, approximately 5% of naive CD4, roughly 3.5% of naive CD8, 2% to 2.5% of memory CD4, and 0.4% to 0.45% of memory CD8 clonotypes were shared.

As regards this clone: The specificity of this receptor is unknown. No base qualities exist here, and no much larger clone lies one base off it.

Using the deep immunoSEQ assay, multiplex PCR amplified TCR CDR3 regions from genomic DNA. Genomic DNA extracted from each cell subset was distributed evenly over all wells of several immunoSEQ 96-well plates, and each plate served as one replicate. Each replicate PCR for sorted subsets received 200 ng genomic DNA, equal to tens of thousands of T cell genomes. The purified libraries were quantified using a Qubit 3.0 fluorometer, sized with a Bioanalyzer 2100, and then quantified again using the KAPA Library Quantification kit. Every immunoSEQ 96-well plate was sequenced on a dedicated single-read 150-cycle Illumina NextSeq 550 flow cell. The study's own analysis went as follows. The immunoSEQ output contained only junctional sequences without quality scores, so filtering could not match that applied to full-length reads. Sequences were annotated with PyIR, a Python wrapper for IgBLAST v1.9, using IMGT germline references to assign V/J genes and CDR3. Reads with weak V/J assignments (E-value above 1e-6), missing CDR3, stop codons, out-of-frame junctions, or ambiguous translated residues were removed. V3J clonotypes were defined as sequences sharing an identical inferred V gene, J gene, and CDR3 amino acid sequence. The percentage overlap between two repertoires was calculated by dividing the number of shared unique clonotypes by the size of the smaller repertoire. Richness of each repertoire was evaluated using RTK rarefaction, the Chao1 estimator, and Recon v2.1 estimates of unobserved clonotypes. Generation probabilities for all TCRbeta clonotypes obtained by the gDNA method from several donors were computed using OLGA. TCRdb's version of the immuneACCESS table is confined to in-frame rearrangements and falls short of the full clone set. An unresolved V gene accounts for under half of the shortfall where checked; the remainder is of unknown origin. The DNA gave D and trimming, while V, J and clone size come from that table. This sample gives around 980,000 clones in total; approximately 80% of them show up just once. In total, the top ten clones hold 0.6% to 0.7% of the sample.

The origin of this receptor is a man between 18 and 29 years old in good health. Some clones in this sample may be carry-over from other donors' samples. The specimen was memory CD4+ T cells from PBMCs. The sample's cell subset or site, from its label and the paper: CD45RA-negative fraction. Rearrangement joined TRBV18 to TRBJ2-1; TRBD1 might be the D gene, on 6 matching bases. DNA sequence: TGTGCCAGCTCACCCCCGACTGGGGGCGCCTACAATGAGCAGTTCTTC. This gives the protein CASSPPTGGAYNEQFF.